Following are 22 T cell receptor beta chains from one sample sequenced in a study of cytomegalovirus exposure and HLA in healthy donors. With 60 Vbeta and 13 Jbeta primers, the PCR was carried out. The method was immunoSEQ multiplex PCR; TCRdb's version includes in-frame clones alone and lacks a portion of them. The sample gives some 150,000 clones, about three fifths of which show up once; approximately 6.6% is in the top ten. Sequencing was performed on PBMCs. The source is a woman aged 55-69 years in good health and CMV-seropositive.

This chain links TRBV11-2 with TRBJ1-2; unclear D gene. The CDR3 length is 16 residues. Trimming took 1 base from V and 0 from J, leaving 12 bases between them. Germline loops: CDR1 SGHAT, CDR2 FQNNGV. This CDR3 is CASSLGSGSANYGYTF. The CDR3 DNA reads as TGTGCCAGCAGCTTAGGCTCCGGCAGCGCTAACTATGGCTACACCTTC.

This chain uses TRBV28 with TRBJ2-3; weak D call: TRBD1 (5 bases). Germline lookup yields CDR1 MDHEN and CDR2 SYDVKM. V was trimmed by 1 base and J by 8 bases, leaving 16 bases between them. This CDR3 is 15 amino acids long. This CDR3 reads CASSLFIPQGGTQYF. The DNA for the CDR3 is TGTGCCAGCAGTTTATTCATCCCCCAGGGCGGTACGCAGTATTTT.

This rearrangement joins TRBV2 to TRBJ1-1; tentative D call: TRBD1 (6 bases). V lost 5 bases and J lost 4, with 17 bases in between. CDR1 is SNHLY, CDR2 FYNNEI, per germline. CDR3 length equals 15 residues. The CDR3 bases are TGTGCCAGCAGTTTTGAACAGGGATTTAGCACTGAAGCTTTCTTT. As protein: CASSFEQGFSTEAFF.

The sample holds a few counts of this clone. The chain has TRBV7-9 and TRBJ2-3; D call uncertain. The CDR3 runs 14 residues. V was shortened by 1 base and J by 3 bases, with 8 bases between the two germline ends. The germline V gene has CDR1 SEHNR and CDR2 FQNEAQ (reference sequence). The CDR3 sequence: CASSLVRSTDTQYF. DNA for the CDR3: TGTGCCAGCAGCTTAGTTCGGAGTACAGATACGCAGTATTTT.

The chain joins TRBV25-1 to TRBJ2-7; D is perhaps TRBD2 (6 bases). V lost 2 bases and J lost 4, with 12 bases in between. Germline CDR1 and CDR2: MGHDK and SYGVNS. The CDR3 covers 14 residues. The CDR3 loop is CASSEAGGVYEQYF. Written as DNA, the CDR3 is TGTGCCAGCAGTGAAGCGGGCGGGGTATACGAGCAGTACTTC.

This clone showed up just a few times. This sequence joins TRBV27 and TRBJ2-7, with 8 bases aligning to TRBD1. Germline CDR1 reads MNHEY; CDR2 reads SMNVEV (reference sequence). The CDR3 runs to 14 residues. The V and J ends lost 2 bases and 6 bases, in that order; junction bases with no gene match: 6. CDR3 DNA sequence: TGTGCCAGCAGTTTAGTGCAGGGGGCGGCCGAGCAGTACTTC. The encoded protein is CASSLVQGAAEQYF.

This clone came up a few times. The V call is TRBV4-3, the J call TRBJ1-2; a possible D gene is TRBD1 (5 bases). The CDR3 is 16 residues long. Germline V gives CDR1 LGHNA, CDR2 YSLEER. V was pared by 0 bases and J by 4 bases, with 15 bases between. CDR3: CASSQERAGEGYGYTF. The CDR3 DNA follows: TGCGCCAGCAGCCAAGAACGCGCGGGGGAGGGCTATGGCTACACCTTC.

This clone was counted once. One end of the junction does not line up with germline, which may come from a read error. The rearrangement links TRBV29-1 to TRBJ1-3, with D possibly TRBD1 on 5 matching bases. This CDR3 spans 13 amino acids. The V gene's germline CDR1 is SQVTM and CDR2 ANQGSEA. The CDR3 spells CSAQRGSGNTVYF. The CDR3 coding sequence is TGCAGCGCCCAAAGGGGCTCTGGAAACACCGTATATTTT.

The chain links TRBV9 to TRBJ2-3, with a possible D match to TRBD2 (6 bases). Between the trimmed V and J ends, which lost 0 bases and 4 bases, there was a span of 15 bases. The germline CDR1 and CDR2 sequences are SGDLS and YYNGEE. CDR3 length: 16 amino acids. The CDR3 spells CASSVDSRTSPDTQYF. The CDR3 DNA sequence: TGTGCCAGCAGCGTAGATTCTCGAACTAGCCCAGATACGCAGTATTTT.

The gene calls are TRBV19 and TRBJ1-4, with 8 positions matching TRBD1. The germline CDR1 and CDR2 sequences are LNHDA and SQIVND (reference sequence). The CDR3 loop spans 14 amino acids. Trimming at V came to 5 bases and at J to 7 bases, leaving 6 bases not matched to a gene. The CDR3 bases are TGTGCCAGTAGTCTCAGGGGGCACATTGAAAAACTGTTTTTT. The encoded protein is CASSLRGHIEKLFF.

This rearrangement joins TRBV4-1 to TRBJ2-7, with 7 bases matching TRBD1. The CDR3 loop spans 15 amino acids. Trimming removed 4 bases from V and 4 bases from J; junction bases left unmatched: 10. Germline lookup yields CDR1 MGHRA and CDR2 YSYEKL. CDR3: CASSRPGTAMYEQYF. The DNA of the CDR3 is TGCGCCAGCAGCCGTCCCGGGACAGCCATGTACGAGCAGTACTTC.

The chain carries TRBV4-1 and TRBJ2-4; D unclear. The CDR3 is made up of 15 amino acids. Germline loops: CDR1 MGHRA, CDR2 YSYEKL. Trimming cost V 1 base and J 0 bases, with 7 bases left between them. The CDR3 region has the DNA TGCGCCAGCAGCCAAGTTCTTCTAGCCAAAAACATTCAGTACTTC. This translates into CASSQVLLAKNIQYF.

The chain couples TRBV6-5 to TRBJ2-7; 13 bases line up with TRBD2. The ends lost 7 bases at V and 5 bases at J; junction bases unmatched: 5. Germline-derived CDR1 and CDR2 are MNHEY and SVGAGI. The CDR3 sequence is 14 residues long. The CDR3 sequence is CASIKLAGGDEQYF. As DNA, the CDR3 is TGTGCCAGCATCAAACTAGCGGGAGGGGACGAGCAGTACTTC.

The V and J genes are TRBV6-5 and TRBJ2-5; no definite D call. The J call may not be correct, given that the DNA end is closer to TRBJ2-7. The CDR3 sequence is 15 residues long. Germline CDR1 and CDR2: MNHEY and SVGAGI. CDR3 protein: CASSYSKLFAYEQYF. The CDR3, as DNA: TGTGCCAGCAGTTACTCGAAACTCTTCGCCTACGAGCAGTACTTC.

The chain has TRBV30 and TRBJ1-2, with D unresolved. Between the trimmed V and J ends, which lost 0 bases and 7 bases, there was a span of 12 bases. The V gene's germline CDR1 is GTSNPN and CDR2 SVGIG (reference sequence). The CDR3 loop spans 13 amino acids. CDR3 sequence reads: CAWSVRLRSGYTF. In DNA form, the CDR3 reads TGTGCCTGGAGTGTACGTCTCCGGTCTGGCTACACCTTC.

CDR3 protein: CASSTRTSGAPHEQYF. In nucleotides, the CDR3 is TGTGCCAGCAGCACAAGGACTAGCGGGGCCCCCCACGAGCAGTACTTC. V and J are TRBV13 and TRBJ2-7; TRBD2 aligns across 12 bases. CDR3 size: 16 residues. The V segment lost 5 bases and the J segment 5 bases; nucleotides outside the gene matches: 10. Germline V gene data show CDR1 as PRHDT and CDR2 as FYEKMQ (reference sequence).

The chain uses TRBV4-1 and TRBJ2-3; tentative D call: TRBD2 (6 bases). Germline values: CDR1 MGHRA, CDR2 YSYEKL. The CDR3 contains 16 residues. The germline V and J ends were trimmed by 1 base and 5 bases, with 16 bases remaining between them. The CDR3 here is CASSQVMGLTGDTQYF. CDR3 DNA: TGCGCCAGCAGCCAAGTTATGGGACTGACTGGAGATACGCAGTATTTT.

The chain employs TRBV5-1 and TRBJ1-4; tentatively, D is TRBD1 (6 bases). Deletions cut 6 bases from V and 8 bases from J, with 17 bases between. The germline gives CDR1 SGHRS, CDR2 YFSETQ. This CDR3 comprises 14 residues. The CDR3 coding sequence is TGCGCCAGCACCCCTTCGACAGGAAGAGAAAAACTGTTTTTT. Its protein product is CASTPSTGREKLFF. The full variable domain, completed using reference TRBV5-1 and TRBJ1-4, is KAGVTQTPRYLIKTRGQQVTLSCSPISGHRSVSWYQQTPGQGLQFLFEYFSETQRNKGNFPGRFSGRQFSNSRSEMNVSTLELGDSALYLCASTPSTGREKLFFGSGTQLSVL.

The J gene is TRBJ1-5, the V gene TRBV7-8; D gene unclear. CDR1 and CDR2 (germline): SGHVS, FQNEAQ. CDR3 length: 18 amino acids. The V end was cut by 0 bases, the J end by 2 bases, with 17 bases between. The DNA for the CDR3 is TGTGCCAGCAGCTTAGCTGAGCAGAGCGGATGGGGCAATCAGCCCCAGCATTTT. Translated: CASSLAEQSGWGNQPQHF. The entire variable domain, with the rest obtained from reference TRBV7-8 and TRBJ1-5, is as follows: GAGVSQSPRYKVAKRGQDVALRCDPISGHVSLFWYQQALGQGPEFLTYFQNEAQLDKSGLPSDRFFAERPEGSVSTLKIQRTQQEDSAVYLCASSLAEQSGWGNQPQHFGDGTRLSIL.

The chain uses TRBV6-1 and TRBJ2-7, with TRBD1 identical over 9 bases. Germline CDR1 and CDR2: MNHNS and SASEGT. The CDR3 consists of 15 residues. Trimming cost V 6 bases and J 4 bases; bases outside gene matches: 10. The CDR3 nucleotides are TGTGCCAGCAGGATACCGGGACAGGGTACTTACGAGCAGTACTTC. It codes for CASRIPGQGTYEQYF.

The rearrangement links TRBV30 to TRBJ1-6, with 11 nucleotides matching TRBD1. The CDR3 consists of 14 residues. Losses at the gene ends were 4 bases for V and 9 bases for J; bases not matched to a gene: 5. Per germline, CDR1 GTSNPN and CDR2 SVGIG (reference sequence). The CDR3 is CAWNTGTGGSPLHF. CDR3 bases: TGTGCCTGGAATACCGGGACAGGGGGTTCACCCCTCCACTTT. The full variable domain, rest sourced from reference TRBV30 and TRBJ1-6, is SQTIHQWPATLVQPVGSPLSLECTVEGTSNPNLYWYRQAAGRGLQLLFYSVGIGQISSEVPQNLSASRPQDRQFILSSKKLLLSDSGFYLCAWNTGTGGSPLHFGNGTRLTVT.

The chain uses TRBV2 and TRBJ2-4, with unresolved D. V dropped 3 bases and J dropped 1 base, with 4 bases sitting between them. From germline, CDR1 is SNHLY and CDR2 FYNNEI. This CDR3 has 13 amino acids. CDR3 DNA sequence: TGTGCCAGCAGTGATATGGCCAAAAACATTCAGTACTTC. Protein sequence: CASSDMAKNIQYF.